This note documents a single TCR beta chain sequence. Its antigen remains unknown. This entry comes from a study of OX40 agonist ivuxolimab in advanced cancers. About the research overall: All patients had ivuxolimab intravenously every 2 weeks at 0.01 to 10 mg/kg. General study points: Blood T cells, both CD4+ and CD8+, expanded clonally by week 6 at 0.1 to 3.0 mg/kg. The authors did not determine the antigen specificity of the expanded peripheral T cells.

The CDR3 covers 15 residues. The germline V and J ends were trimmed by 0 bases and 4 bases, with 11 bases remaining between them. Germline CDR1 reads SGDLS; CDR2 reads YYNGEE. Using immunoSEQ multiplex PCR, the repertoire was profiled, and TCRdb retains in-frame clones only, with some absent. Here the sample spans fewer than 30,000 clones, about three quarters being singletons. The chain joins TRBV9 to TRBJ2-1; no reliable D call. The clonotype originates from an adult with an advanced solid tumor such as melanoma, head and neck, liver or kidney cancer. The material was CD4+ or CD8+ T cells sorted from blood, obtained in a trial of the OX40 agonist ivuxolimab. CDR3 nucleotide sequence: TGTGCCAGCAGCGTAGAGGATCTGGGATACAATGAGCAGTTCTTC. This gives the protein CASSVEDLGYNEQFF.